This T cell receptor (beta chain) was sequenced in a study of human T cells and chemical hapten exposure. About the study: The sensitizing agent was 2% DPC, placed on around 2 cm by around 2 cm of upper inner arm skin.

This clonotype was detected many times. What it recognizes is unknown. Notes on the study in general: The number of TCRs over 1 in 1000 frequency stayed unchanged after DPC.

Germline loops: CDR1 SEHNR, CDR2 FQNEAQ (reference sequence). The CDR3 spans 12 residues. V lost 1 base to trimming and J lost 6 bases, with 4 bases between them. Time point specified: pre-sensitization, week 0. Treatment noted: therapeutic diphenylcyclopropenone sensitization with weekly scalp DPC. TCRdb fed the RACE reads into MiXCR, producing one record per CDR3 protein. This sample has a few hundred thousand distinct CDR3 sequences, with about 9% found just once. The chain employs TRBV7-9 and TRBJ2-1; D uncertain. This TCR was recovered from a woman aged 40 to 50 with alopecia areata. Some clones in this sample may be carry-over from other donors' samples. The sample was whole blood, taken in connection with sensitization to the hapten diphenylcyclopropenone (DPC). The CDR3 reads CASSLGANEQFF. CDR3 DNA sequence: TGTGCCAGCAGCTTAGGTGCCAATGAGCAGTTCTTC.